The source of this T cell receptor (beta chain) is a study of patients and donors after allogeneic stem cell transplantation. This clonotype was found a few times. In TCRdb, the RT-PCR reads were re-called with MiXCR into one record per CDR3 protein. The sample includes approximately 200,000 distinct CDR3 sequences, around 40% of them seen just once. Per germline, CDR1 DFQATT and CDR2 SNEGSKA (reference sequence). V was cut by 6 bases and J by 3 bases, with 17 bases left in between. The CDR3 spans 14 residues. The sequencing sample was made of blood, either unsorted or a sorted T cell fraction (not recorded which). The source of this sequence is a human donor who was either an allogeneic HSCT recipient or a stem cell or donor lymphocyte infusion donor (not recorded which). It is not recorded whose cells these are; they may come from a transplant donor. This sequence joins TRBV20-1 and TRBJ1-1; possible D gene TRBD1, 5 bases. The DNA of the CDR3 is TGCAGTGCAGGCCCTATGGAGGGACACACTGAAGCTTTCTTT. Protein: CSAGPMEGHTEAFF.